This T cell receptor beta chain came from a study of blood T cell repertoires in COVID-19. Study information: Researchers got acute and convalescent COVID-19 samples from the United States, Italy and Spain. In each case, the material was cDNA or gDNA derived from T cells, B-cell-depleted T cells, or PBMCs.

Original processing methods: Nucleated cell number was recorded as an estimate derived from reference gene primer amplification. TCRdb's copy holds only in-frame clones and misses some; the assay was immunoSEQ multiplex PCR. The V and J calls and clone size were taken over from that table, and D and trimming were inferred from the DNA. The sample records 150,000 to 200,000 clones, about 88% being singletons. CDR3 length: 14 amino acids. The V end lost 5 bases, the J end lost 2 bases, and 12 bases lay between the germline ends. Germline CDR1 reads KGHSH; CDR2 reads LQKENI. V is TRBV18 and J is TRBJ1-2, with D possibly being TRBD1 (5 bases). This receptor was obtained from a man aged 18 to 30 with acute or convalescent COVID-19. The sample consisted of peripheral blood. CDR3 in DNA: TGTGCCAGCTCAACTGGGGGGATAAACTATGGCTACACCTTC. It translates to CASSTGGINYGYTF.